This is a list of T cell receptor beta chains from one sample in a study of regulatory T cells in long-lasting Graves disease. MiXCR, applied by TCRdb to the multiplex PCR reads, yields one record per CDR3 protein. The sample lists under 700,000 distinct CDR3 sequences; about 16% were seen once. These data were likewise used in another study, on T cells in Graves' hyperthyroidism and ophthalmopathy.

Material: peripheral blood mononuclear cells (PBMCs), obtained at new diagnosis, from a patient treated with antithyroid drugs. These receptors came from a woman aged 40-65 years with Graves disease. Both conserved end residues are part of each CDR3. The D gene is left open where the match is weak. For some rows the clone size is stated as once, few or many, or as a class when expanded; others skip it.

clone size	V gene	D gene	CDR3 length	J gene	CDR3 DNA	CDR3 protein
few	TRBV18	NA	13	TRBJ1-5	TGTGCCAGCTCACCCGGGAGATATCAGCCCCAGCATTTT	CASSPGRYQPQHF
few	TRBV10-3	NA	15	TRBJ1-5	TGTGCCATCAGTGAGGCGAAGGCGGGCAATCAGCCCCAGCATTTT	CAISEAKAGNQPQHF
many	TRBV5-1	TRBD1	18	TRBJ1-2	TGCGCCAGCAGCTTGGAGGGGGACAGCTTCTTGAGGGACTATGGCTACACCTTC	CASSLEGDSFLRDYGYTF
NA	TRBV5-1	NA	16	TRBJ2-3	TGCGCCAGCAGCTTGGACTCGGGACCCTACACAGATACGCAGTATTTT	CASSLDSGPYTDTQYF
NA	TRBV29-1	NA	11	TRBJ2-1	TGCAGCGTTGAATATCTGAATGAGCAGTTCTTC	CSVEYLNEQFF
few	TRBV6-1	TRBD1	15	TRBJ1-4	TGTGCCAGCAGTCACATGGGACAGGTTGGGGAAAAACTGTTTTTT	CASSHMGQVGEKLFF
few	TRBV10-3	NA	13	TRBJ1-2	TGTGCCATCAGTGAGTCGGGCGACGGTGGCTACACCTTC	CAISESGDGGYTF
many	TRBV5-1	TRBD2	14	TRBJ2-7	TGCGCCAGCAGCTTGGGGACTAGCGGCTACGAGCAGTACTTC	CASSLGTSGYEQYF
many	TRBV6-1	NA	14	TRBJ1-1	TGTGCCAGCAGTCTCGACCCCGTTGGCACTGAAGCTTTCTTT	CASSLDPVGTEAFF
many	TRBV18	NA	15	TRBJ1-5	TGTGCCAGCTCACCATTCGGGGTGTCCAATCAGCCCCAGCATTTT	CASSPFGVSNQPQHF
many	TRBV3-1	NA	14	TRBJ2-7	TGTGCCAGCACCCGAGGGGGATTCGCCTACGAGCAGTACTTC	CASTRGGFAYEQYF
many	TRBV9	NA	15	TRBJ1-2	TGTGCCAGCAGCGTGAGGGGGACCGTCAACTATGGCTACACCTTC	CASSVRGTVNYGYTF
NA	TRBV12-3/TRBV12-4	NA	13	TRBJ2-7	TGTGCCAGCAGGCGACAGGACTCCTACGAGCAGTACTTC	CASRRQDSYEQYF
many	TRBV2	TRBD2	14	TRBJ2-1	TGTGCCATCACCGGGACTAGCGGGGGGAATGAGCAGTTCTTC	CAITGTSGGNEQFF
many	TRBV5-1	TRBD1	16	TRBJ1-2	TGCGCCAGCGGCCTCGGGACAGGGGATCACAACTATGGCTACACCTTC	CASGLGTGDHNYGYTF
many	TRBV7-8	NA	14	TRBJ2-3	TGTGCCAGCAGCACCCCGACTAGCACAGATACGCAGTATTTT	CASSTPTSTDTQYF
few	TRBV20-1	TRBD2	14	TRBJ2-3	TGCAGTGCTAGTCCGACTAGCGGGGGAGATACGCAGTATTTT	CSASPTSGGDTQYF
few	TRBV30	NA	12	TRBJ2-2	TGTGCCTGGGAGGCGGCCACCGGGGAGCTGTTTTTT	CAWEAATGELFF
many	TRBV12-3/TRBV12-4	NA	12	TRBJ1-1	TGTGCCAGCAGCTTTGGGTCAGCTGAAGCTTTCTTT	CASSFGSAEAFF
few	TRBV19	NA	14	TRBJ2-7	TGTGCCAGTAGTATCAGCGGGTCGGGCTACGAGCAGTACTTC	CASSISGSGYEQYF
NA	TRBV7-6	TRBD1	17	TRBJ1-3	TGTGCCAGCAGCTCTTTGACAGGGCCCGGGCCTGGAAACACCATATATTTT	CASSSLTGPGPGNTIYF
few	TRBV11-2	NA	16	TRBJ1-3	TGTGCCAGCAGCCCCCTACAGGGAAGCTCTGGAAACACCATATATTTT	CASSPLQGSSGNTIYF
NA	TRBV10-3	NA	15	TRBJ1-1	TGTGCCATCCGTGCACAAGGGTTGGGGAACACTGAAGCTTTCTTT	CAIRAQGLGNTEAFF
many	TRBV27	TRBD2	17	TRBJ2-1	TGTGCCAGCAGTCCAAACCCTACTAGCGGGGGATTGAATGAGCAGTTCTTC	CASSPNPTSGGLNEQFF
many	TRBV12-3/TRBV12-4	TRBD1	14	TRBJ1-2	TGTGCCAGCAGTTTTGAGCAGGGGGCGCGAGGCTACACCTTC	CASSFEQGARGYTF
many	TRBV12-3/TRBV12-4	TRBD2	15	TRBJ2-3	TGTGCCAGCAGCAGGACTAGCGGGGTCACAGATACGCAGTATTTT	CASSRTSGVTDTQYF
few	TRBV7-8	NA	15	TRBJ1-1	TGTGCCAGCAGCCCCCCGTTAGGGGCGAACACTGAAGCTTTCTTT	CASSPPLGANTEAFF
many	TRBV12-3/TRBV12-4	TRBD1	16	TRBJ2-1	TGTGCCAGCAGTCCCTCCGGACAGGGGCCCTACAATGAGCAGTTCTTC	CASSPSGQGPYNEQFF
many	TRBV7-9	NA	16	TRBJ2-2	TGTGCCAGCAGCTTAGTTGAGGGCTCGAACACCGGGGAGCTGTTTTTT	CASSLVEGSNTGELFF
many	TRBV12-3/TRBV12-4	TRBD1	13	TRBJ2-5	TGTGCCAGCAGGCCAGGACAGGGCCAGACCCAGTACTTC	CASRPGQGQTQYF
few	TRBV5-4	TRBD1	14	TRBJ1-2	TGTGCCAGCAGTGCTGACAGGGCCGGCTATGGCTACACCTTC	CASSADRAGYGYTF
few	TRBV12-3/TRBV12-4	TRBD2	17	TRBJ2-2	TGTGCCAGCAGTTTAGGGGTCGGACTAGCGGGGGCCGGGGAGCTGTTTTTT	CASSLGVGLAGAGELFF
NA	TRBV2	NA	13	TRBJ1-1	TGTGCCAGCACCTCAGGGCCTAACACTGAAGCTTTCTTT	CASTSGPNTEAFF
many	TRBV11-3	NA	14	TRBJ2-5	TGTGCCAGCAGCATAGACGGCGGGGTAGAGACCCAGTACTTC	CASSIDGGVETQYF
many	TRBV7-9	NA	13	TRBJ2-7	TGTGCCAGCAACTACGGCAGCTCCTACGAGCAGTACTTC	CASNYGSSYEQYF
NA	TRBV12-3/TRBV12-4	TRBD2	13	TRBJ2-7	TGTGCCAGCTTTCGGGGGGGAGAGAAGGAGCAGTACTTC	CASFRGGEKEQYF
many	TRBV9	TRBD2	17	TRBJ2-1	TGTGCCAGCAGCGTAGCTCACGGTAGCGGGGGGTCAGATGAGCAGTTCTTC	CASSVAHGSGGSDEQFF
many	TRBV20-1	NA	13	TRBJ1-5	TGCAGTGCCTTCCGGGAGGGTGGTCAGCCCCAGCATTTT	CSAFREGGQPQHF
few	TRBV27	NA	15	TRBJ1-2	TGTGCCAGCAGTTTATCGTCCGACAGATACTATGGCTACACCTTC	CASSLSSDRYYGYTF
NA	TRBV18	NA	12	TRBJ1-1	TGTGCCAGCTCAGCACGGGGCGCTGAAGCTTTCTTT	CASSARGAEAFF
many	TRBV11-3	TRBD1	14	TRBJ2-1	TGTGCCAGCAGGTCGGGACAGGCCGTTGGTGAGCAGTTCTTC	CASRSGQAVGEQFF
few	TRBV11-2	NA	13	TRBJ1-3	TGTGCCAGCAGCTTGGAGATCGGGGACACCATATATTTT	CASSLEIGDTIYF
many	TRBV3-1	NA	11	TRBJ2-1	TGTGCCAGCAGCCAAGATGGTATCCGGGTCTTC	CASSQDGIRVF
few	TRBV19	TRBD1	16	TRBJ1-4	TGTGCCAGTAGGAGGACCAGACAGGGCTTTAATGAAAAACTGTTTTTT	CASRRTRQGFNEKLFF
few	TRBV20-1	TRBD1	15	TRBJ2-5	TGCAGTGCTAAACCGACAGGGCCGGGGAAAGAGACCCAGTACTTC	CSAKPTGPGKETQYF
few	TRBV5-1	NA	15	TRBJ2-1	TGCGCCAGCAGCTTGCTGTCGTCCTATATCGATGAGCAGTTCTTC	CASSLLSSYIDEQFF
few	TRBV27	TRBD1	15	TRBJ2-7	TGTGCCAGCAGTAACTCCGGGACAGGGGGCGGCGAGCAGTACTTC	CASSNSGTGGGEQYF
many	TRBV6-1	NA	15	TRBJ1-5	TGTGCCATCGAGGGCTCCTTTTATAGCAATCAGCCCCAGCATTTT	CAIEGSFYSNQPQHF
many	TRBV7-3	NA	13	TRBJ2-5	TGTGCCAGCAGCCGGACTGCTCAAGAGACCCAGTACTTC	CASSRTAQETQYF
NA	TRBV5-5	TRBD1	15	TRBJ1-1	TGTGCCAGCAGCTGGGGGGGACAGTCCTTGACTGAAGCTTTCTTT	CASSWGGQSLTEAFF
few	TRBV4-1	TRBD1	13	TRBJ1-2	TGCGCCAGCAGCCACCCGGGACAGAGCAGTTACACCTTC	CASSHPGQSSYTF
many	TRBV2	NA	12	TRBJ1-2	TGTGCCAGCAGGAAAAGGGATGATGGCTACACCTTC	CASRKRDDGYTF
NA	TRBV27	TRBD1	14	TRBJ2-7	TGTGCCAGCAGGAGGACAGGGGCGGCCTACGAGCAGTACTTC	CASRRTGAAYEQYF
many	TRBV9	TRBD1	16	TRBJ1-2	TGTGCCAGCAGCGTAGCGGCAGGGGGGCCCGGCTATGGCTACACCTTC	CASSVAAGGPGYGYTF
NA	TRBV10-3	NA	14	TRBJ2-3	TGTGCCGCCCAAGGAGCGGTTAGCACAGATACGCAGTATTTT	CAAQGAVSTDTQYF